A single sample is the source of the 30 T cell receptor beta chains below, sequenced in a study of beta chain features in type 1 diabetes (dated by TCRdb to 2017 to 2018). Study-level results and caveats: A moderate but significant shortening of TCRB CDR3 length was observed in type 1 diabetes patients in all four CD4+ subsets.

Their recognized antigens are unknown. Libraries were prepared through the immunoSEQ multiplex PCR assay. The entire amount of isolated RNA was reverse transcribed using the High Capacity cDNA Reverse Transcription Kit, so the sequenced TCRB transcripts were expressed ones. TCRdb re-hosts the immuneACCESS table, in-frame sequences only. Its copies lack some clones; in the studies checked, an unresolved V gene accounts for under half of them, and the cause for the rest is not known. The sample table holds roughly 300,000 clones, of which 14% were seen once. Of the sample, 0.017% falls within the top ten clones. The specimen was naive CD4+ T cells from blood. In the paper's terms, the cell subset or site label means: true naive CD4+ T cells. These receptors were taken from a man aged 30 to 39 with type 1 diabetes.

This clone was seen more than once but under ten times. The chain couples TRBV4-2 to TRBJ2-5; maybe TRBD1 (5 bases). V lost 1 base and J lost 2, with 11 bases in between. Germline V gene data show CDR1 as LGHNA and CDR2 as YNFKEQ. The CDR3 covers 15 residues. The CDR3: CASSQAQGIQETQYF. DNA of the CDR3: TGTGCCAGCAGCCAAGCGCAGGGAATACAAGAGACCCAGTACTTC.

This clone has a handful of counts. The chain joins TRBV5-1 to TRBJ2-7; 7 nucleotides align to TRBD1. This CDR3 comprises 14 residues. V gave up 6 bases and J gave up 2 bases; unmatched junction bases: 8. Germline assignment: CDR1 SGHRS and CDR2 YFSETQ. CDR3 DNA: TGCGCCAGCACTGCGGACAGGATGCCCTACGAGCAGTACTTC. It codes for CASTADRMPYEQYF.

CDR3 sequence reads: CASSASENEKLFF. The DNA for the CDR3 is TGTGCCAGCAGTGCCTCGGAGAATGAAAAACTGTTTTTT. The rearrangement joins TRBV5-6 to TRBJ1-4, with D hard to call. Germline V lookup: CDR1 SGHDT, CDR2 YYEEEE. CDR3 size: 13 residues. The V and J ends lost 5 bases and 5 bases respectively, with 10 bases between them.

This clone was found a few times. The V gene is TRBV28, the J gene TRBJ2-6; no reliable D call. V was shortened by 3 bases and J by 0 bases, with 9 bases between the two germline ends. Looked up from germline, CDR1 is MDHEN and CDR2 is SYDVKM. CDR3 size: 16 residues. The DNA of the CDR3 is TGTGCCAGCAGTTTGGTCGGTCTCTCTGGGGCCAACGTCCTGACTTTC. Translating it yields CASSLVGLSGANVLTF.

The chain employs TRBV6-6 and TRBJ1-2; D remains ambiguous. The germline CDR1 and CDR2 sequences are MNHNY and SVGAGI (reference sequence). This CDR3 contains 13 residues. V gave up 5 bases and J gave up 8 bases, with 15 bases separating them. CDR3 loop: CASSPRGPEGYTF. In DNA form, the CDR3 reads TGTGCCAGCAGTCCCCGCGGGCCGGAAGGCTACACCTTC.

This clone came up a few times. V gene TRBV4-3 combines with J gene TRBJ1-5, with D perhaps matching TRBD1 (5 bases). This CDR3 has 17 amino acids. Looked up from germline, CDR1 is LGHNA and CDR2 is YSLEER. The germline V and J ends were trimmed by 3 bases and 1 base, with 16 bases remaining between them. The chain's CDR3 is CASSQDYRDRSNQPQHF. The CDR3 DNA sequence: TGCGCCAGCAGCCAGGACTACCGGGACCGCAGCAATCAGCCCCAGCATTTT.

This clone was seen only a few times. The rearrangement uses TRBV2 and TRBJ2-2; maybe TRBD2 (5 bases). The CDR3 consists of 15 residues. V was cut by 8 bases and J by 5 bases, with 18 bases left in between. Per the germline V gene, CDR1 is SNHLY and CDR2 is FYNNEI. CDR3 in amino acids: CASRPGNLRTGELFF. CDR3 in DNA: TGTGCCAGCCGGCCGGGGAACTTAAGGACCGGGGAGCTGTTTTTT.

The rearrangement joins TRBV30 to TRBJ2-3, with 10 positions matching TRBD2. Losses at the gene ends were 8 bases for V and 6 bases for J; bases not matched to a gene: 14. The germline gives CDR1 GTSNPN, CDR2 SVGIG (reference sequence). CDR3 length: 15 amino acids. The chain's CDR3 is CAIALLAGVPDTQYF. The DNA of the CDR3 is TGTGCCATTGCCCTGCTAGCGGGAGTTCCCGATACGCAGTATTTT.

V gene TRBV7-2 combines with J gene TRBJ2-7, with TRBD2 matching 10 bases. The CDR3 extends over 17 amino acids. CDR1 is SGHTA and CDR2 is FQGNSA in the germline V gene. V gave up 3 bases and J gave up 2 bases; unmatched junction bases: 10. The CDR3 loop reads CASSFRIAGGTPYEQYF. The DNA for the CDR3 is TGTGCCAGCAGCTTTAGGATAGCGGGAGGCACCCCCTACGAGCAGTACTTC.

V gene TRBV4-3 combines with J gene TRBJ2-3; weak D call: TRBD2 (6 bases). This CDR3 has 15 amino acids. Trimming removed 5 bases at V and 6 bases at J, with 18 bases between. Germline CDR1 reads LGHNA; CDR2 reads YSLEER. The CDR3: CASSSPGGEVDTQYF. CDR3 sequence (DNA): TGCGCCAGCAGCAGTCCAGGCGGGGAGGTGGATACGCAGTATTTT.

This rearrangement joins TRBV7-3 to TRBJ2-2; 7 bases match TRBD1. The germline gives CDR1 SGHTA, CDR2 FQGTGA. CDR3 length: 15 residues. V was pared by 4 bases and J by 1 base, with 3 bases of the junction left unmatched. Here the CDR3 reads CASSYRGGNTGELFF. The CDR3 DNA follows: TGTGCCAGCAGCTACAGGGGCGGGAACACCGGGGAGCTGTTTTTT.

As DNA, the CDR3 is TGTGCCAGCTCACCACCTTCTAGACAGAATCCTGGCTACACCTTC. This encodes CASSPPSRQNPGYTF. This chain uses TRBV18 with TRBJ1-2; maybe TRBD1 (5 bases). Germline V CDR1 and CDR2: KGHSH, LQKENI. Trimming stripped 0 bases from V and 7 bases from J, with 15 bases between. The CDR3 covers 15 residues.

This clone was found a few times. The chain combines TRBV2 with TRBJ2-4, with D possibly TRBD1 on 6 matching bases. V shed 5 bases and J shed 9 bases, with 11 bases lying between them. The germline CDR1 and CDR2 sequences are SNHLY and FYNNEI. The CDR3 consists of 12 residues. The CDR3 region has the DNA TGTGCCAGCAGTCAAGAGACAGGCATTCAGTACTTC. Protein product: CASSQETGIQYF.

This clone was detected only a few times. The chain joins TRBV19 to TRBJ2-1; TRBD2 aligns across 7 bases. J lost 0 bases, V lost 3 bases, and 8 bases had no gene match. The CDR3 is 17 amino acids. CDR1 and CDR2 (germline): LNHDA, SQIVND (reference sequence). DNA of the CDR3: TGTGCCAGTAGTATCCTTGAGAGGACTAGCTCCTACAATGAGCAGTTCTTC. It specifies CASSILERTSSYNEQFF.

This rearrangement joins TRBV28 to TRBJ1-1; unclear D gene. The germline gives CDR1 MDHEN, CDR2 SYDVKM. The CDR3 is 13 residues long. With 4 bases removed from V and 2 bases from J, the gap between germline ends came to 8 bases. The CDR3 loop reads CASSWEGNTEAFF. CDR3 sequence (DNA): TGTGCCAGCAGTTGGGAGGGTAACACTGAAGCTTTCTTT. Variable domain in full (rest from reference TRBV28 and TRBJ1-1): DVKVTQSSRYLVKRTGEKVFLECVQDMDHENMFWYRQDPGLGLRLIYFSYDVKMKEKGDIPEGYSVSREKKERFSLILESASTNQTSMYLCASSWEGNTEAFFGQGTRLTVV.

The V call is TRBV28, the J call TRBJ1-1; TRBD1 matches 10 bases. There are 13 residues in the CDR3. Germline values: CDR1 MDHEN, CDR2 SYDVKM. The ends lost 4 bases at V and 4 bases at J; junction bases unmatched: 0. As DNA, the CDR3 is TGTGCCAGCAGTTGGACAGGGGGCACTGAAGCTTTCTTT. The encoded protein is CASSWTGGTEAFF.

This chain links TRBV7-2 with TRBJ2-5; no clear D. The CDR3 contains 14 residues. The germline V and J ends were trimmed by 2 bases and 2 bases, with 9 bases remaining between them. CDR1 SGHTA and CDR2 FQGNSA come from the germline V gene. The CDR3 nucleotides are TGTGCCAGCAGCTTACTAGGTCTTCAAGAGACCCAGTACTTC. Protein product: CASSLLGLQETQYF.

The sample holds a few counts of this clone. The chain uses TRBV4-3 and TRBJ1-2; maybe TRBD1 (5 bases). Trimming removed 0 bases at V and 9 bases at J, with 23 bases between. Germline V gives CDR1 LGHNA, CDR2 YSLEER. This CDR3 is 17 amino acids long. CDR3 sequence (DNA): TGCGCCAGCAGCCAAGATCTCGGGGGAGGACCATCCCTGAGCTACACCTTC. This encodes CASSQDLGGGPSLSYTF.

A few counts support this clone. The chain is built from TRBV25-1 and TRBJ2-7; 8 positions agree with TRBD2. J lost 3 bases, V lost 3 bases, and 4 bases had no gene match. The CDR3 is 14 amino acids. CDR1 and CDR2 (germline): MGHDK, SYGVNS. DNA of the CDR3: TGTGCCAGCAGTGAGGCCAGCGGGAGCTACGAGCAGTACTTC. It is translated as CASSEASGSYEQYF.

This clone showed up just a few times. The chain joins TRBV14 to TRBJ2-3; D gene uncertain. V was pared by 3 bases and J by 4 bases, with 5 bases between. Germline V gene data show CDR1 as SGHDN and CDR2 as FVKESK. This CDR3 contains 12 residues. The CDR3 loop reads CASSQAADTQYF. In DNA, the CDR3 is TGTGCCAGCAGCCAGGCGGCAGATACGCAGTATTTT.

The CDR3 sequence: CASSRNAGRGPGGYTF. For the CDR3, the DNA is TGTGCCAGCAGCCGGAACGCGGGCAGGGGGCCAGGTGGCTACACCTTC. The V call is TRBV7-3, the J call TRBJ1-2; TRBD1 matches at 8 bases. V lost 5 bases and J lost 7; bases outside the gene matches: 15. The CDR3 consists of 16 residues. Germline V CDR1 and CDR2: SGHTA, FQGTGA. The full variable domain, its missing parts supplied by reference TRBV7-3 and TRBJ1-2, is GAGVSQTPSNKVTEKGKYVELRCDPISGHTALYWYRQSLGQGPEFLIYFQGTGAADDSGLPNDRFFAVRPEGSVSTLKIQRTERGDSAVYLCASSRNAGRGPGGYTFGSGTRLTVV.

The rearrangement uses TRBV7-3 and TRBJ2-5; a weak D match, TRBD2 (6 bases). V dropped 1 base and J dropped 4 bases, with 13 bases sitting between them. The CDR3 consists of 15 residues. Germline lookup yields CDR1 SGHTA and CDR2 FQGTGA. CDR3 region: CASSLSGTRGETQYF. The CDR3 nucleotides are TGTGCCAGCAGCTTAAGTGGGACTCGCGGAGAGACCCAGTACTTC.

This clone has only a few counts. The gene calls are TRBV4-2 and TRBJ1-1; 9 nucleotides agree with TRBD1. From germline, CDR1 is LGHNA and CDR2 YNFKEQ. This CDR3 contains 16 residues. V shed 1 base and J 4 bases; nucleotides not matched to a gene: 7. The CDR3 DNA follows: TGTGCCAGCAGCCAAGTAGGGGACAGGGATCCCACTGAAGCTTTCTTT. The encoded protein is CASSQVGDRDPTEAFF.

This chain links TRBV7-9 with TRBJ1-4; 8 positions match TRBD1. Germline trimming cut 4 bases from V and 13 bases from J; bases unmatched to any gene: 11. Germline-derived CDR1 and CDR2 are SEHNR and FQNEAQ (reference sequence). The CDR3 is made up of 14 amino acids. The CDR3 nucleotides read TGTGCCAGCAGCTCTGGACAGGGTCACCGTCCACTGTTTTTT. Protein: CASSSGQGHRPLFF.

This clone was recorded a few times. The CDR3 region is CASRVPGLAGRKGDTQYF. CDR3 DNA sequence: TGTGCCAGCAGGGTACCGGGACTAGCGGGCCGAAAGGGGGATACGCAGTATTTT. V gene TRBV27 combines with J gene TRBJ2-3; TRBD2 aligns across 12 bases. The CDR3 totals 18 residues. V was clipped by 6 bases and J by 6 bases; unmatched bases: 16. Germline V gene data show CDR1 as MNHEY and CDR2 as SMNVEV (reference sequence).

J is TRBJ1-5 and V is TRBV9, with D possibly TRBD1 on 5 matching bases. CDR1 is SGDLS, CDR2 YYNGEE, per germline. The CDR3 covers 14 residues. V gave up 0 bases and J gave up 4 bases, with 8 bases separating them. This CDR3 is CASSVGQINQPQHF. As DNA, the CDR3 is TGTGCCAGCAGCGTAGGACAGATAAATCAGCCCCAGCATTTT. Full variable domain (outside the CDR3, taken from reference TRBV9 and TRBJ1-5): DSGVTQTPKHLITATGQRVTLRCSPRSGDLSVYWYQQSLDQGLQFLIQYYNGEERAKGNILERFSAQQFPDLHSELNLSSLELGDSALYFCASSVGQINQPQHFGDGTRLSIL.

The chain links TRBV6-1 to TRBJ2-6; D call uncertain. CDR3 length: 15 amino acids. Trimming left V 5 bases short and J 0 bases short, with 8 bases between. CDR1 and CDR2 (germline): MNHNS, SASEGT. The CDR3 nucleotides are TGTGCCAGCAGTCAATTCAACTCTGGGGCCAACGTCCTGACTTTC. Residues: CASSQFNSGANVLTF.

This clone has a handful of counts. CDR3 sequence: CASRRLLTGDNQPQHF. The CDR3 DNA is TGTGCCAGCAGGCGACTTTTGACAGGGGACAATCAGCCCCAGCATTTT. This chain joins TRBV6-6 and TRBJ1-5; 8 bases are a match to TRBD1. V lost 6 bases to trimming and J lost 3 bases; unmatched junction nucleotides: 10. From germline, CDR1 is MNHNY and CDR2 SVGAGI (reference sequence). The CDR3 has 16 amino acids.

The sample holds a few counts of this clone. The rearrangement uses TRBV18 and TRBJ1-1; a weak D match, TRBD1 (5 bases). Trimming cost V 5 bases and J 0 bases, with 16 bases left between them. CDR1 and CDR2 (germline): KGHSH, LQKENI. The CDR3 has 16 residues. The DNA of the CDR3 is TGTGCCAGCTCAAGCGACAGCAAAAACATGAACACTGAAGCTTTCTTT. This codes for CASSSDSKNMNTEAFF.

This chain links TRBV15 with TRBJ2-7; TRBD1 aligns across 8 bases. CDR1 is LNHNV and CDR2 is YYDKDF in the germline V gene (reference sequence). The V segment lost 0 bases and the J segment 3 bases; nucleotides outside the gene matches: 10. The CDR3 is made up of 17 amino acids. Here the CDR3 DNA reads TGTGCCACCAGCAGAGATTTTACTGGGACAGGAAACTACGAGCAGTACTTC. The encoded protein is CATSRDFTGTGNYEQYF. The whole variable domain, filled in from reference TRBV15 and TRBJ2-7, reads DAMVIQNPRYQVTQFGKPVTLSCSQTLNHNVMYWYQQKSSQAPKLLFHYYDKDFNNEADTPDNFQSRRPNTSFCFLDIRSPGLGDTAMYLCATSRDFTGTGNYEQYFGPGTRLTVT.